A single sample is the source of the 22 T cell receptor beta chains below, sequenced in a study of cytomegalovirus exposure and HLA in healthy donors (dated by TCRdb to about 2017). Library prep was done by the immunoSEQ multiplex PCR assay. The source is immuneACCESS, and TCRdb retained only in-frame sequences with V and J called. Part of the clones is not carried over; for the studies checked, unresolved V genes explain less than half of this, and the remainder is unexplained. The sample profile shows 130,000 or so clones; 85% to 90% of them were found once. Around 1.2% of the sample comes from the top ten. The material sequenced was PBMCs. These receptor sequences come from a young woman in good health and CMV-seronegative.

This sequence joins TRBV5-6 and TRBJ1-2; D is unresolved. The germline CDR1 and CDR2 sequences are SGHDT and YYEEEE. The CDR3 spans 14 residues. The germline V and J ends were trimmed by 0 bases and 2 bases, with 8 bases remaining between them. In DNA form, the CDR3 reads TGTGCCAGCAGCTTGGATACAGTGAACTATGGCTACACCTTC. This codes for CASSLDTVNYGYTF. Variable domain in full (rest from reference TRBV5-6 and TRBJ1-2): DAGVTQSPTHLIKTRGQQVTLRCSPKSGHDTVSWYQQALGQGPQFIFQYYEEEERQRGNFPDRFSGHQFPNYSSELNVNALLLGDSALYLCASSLDTVNYGYTFGSGTRLTVV.

The chain uses TRBV19 and TRBJ1-1; TRBD1 matches 7 bases. J gave up 1 base and V 6 bases, and 20 bases lay outside the gene matches. Germline lookup yields CDR1 LNHDA and CDR2 SQIVND (reference sequence). This CDR3 contains 19 residues. In nucleotides, the CDR3 is TGTGCCAGTAGCCCAACTTTACTGTATAACAACAGGGGGAACACTGAAGCTTTCTTT. This codes for CASSPTLLYNNRGNTEAFF.

This chain links TRBV6-5 with TRBJ2-1; D unclear. Germline assignment: CDR1 MNHEY and CDR2 SVGAGI. Trimming took 6 bases from V and 7 from J, leaving 22 bases between them. This CDR3 has 16 amino acids. The chain's CDR3 is CASSYPNHLGENEQFF. The CDR3 coding sequence is TGTGCCAGCAGCTACCCGAACCACCTCGGAGAGAATGAGCAGTTCTTC.

This clone was detected only once. The chain links TRBV9 to TRBJ2-1; 9 positions match TRBD1. Germline-derived CDR1 and CDR2 are SGDLS and YYNGEE. The V gene end was trimmed by 4 bases and the J gene end by 14 bases; junction bases not matched to a gene: 13. The CDR3 runs to 14 residues. The CDR3 reads CASSPGITGGEEFF. The DNA for the CDR3 is TGTGCCAGCAGCCCAGGAATAACAGGGGGCGAGGAGTTCTTC.

This chain joins TRBV18 and TRBJ2-2; 7 nucleotides align to TRBD1. With V trimmed by 4 bases and J by 4 bases, 9 bases remained unmatched. Germline CDR1 KGHSH, CDR2 LQKENI. The CDR3 consists of 16 residues. The CDR3 loop reads CASSRGGQTLTGELFF. The CDR3, as DNA: TGTGCCAGCTCACGAGGGGGACAGACCCTCACCGGGGAGCTGTTTTTT.

The genes are TRBV28 and TRBJ1-2; 7 nucleotides match TRBD1. Germline V CDR1 and CDR2: MDHEN, SYDVKM. The CDR3 loop spans 15 amino acids. V shed 4 bases and J 7 bases; nucleotides not matched to a gene: 12. The DNA of the CDR3 is TGTGCCAGCAGTTCATACCGACAGGGTAATTCTGGCTACACCTTC. This codes for CASSSYRQGNSGYTF.

V is TRBV5-1 and J is TRBJ2-7; TRBD2 matches at 14 bases. The CDR3 length is 17 residues. The trim removed 3 bases at V and 0 bases at J, leaving 5 bases unmatched. Per germline, CDR1 SGHRS and CDR2 YFSETQ. CDR3: CASSWTSGGRSSYEQYF. DNA for the CDR3: TGCGCCAGCAGCTGGACTAGCGGGGGGCGAAGCTCCTACGAGCAGTACTTC.

The rearrangement joins TRBV18 to TRBJ1-6; D perhaps matches TRBD1 (6 bases). This CDR3 has 15 amino acids. V was pared by 1 base and J by 10 bases, with 14 bases between. The germline V gene has CDR1 KGHSH and CDR2 LQKENI. The CDR3 DNA reads TGTGCCAGCTCACCACAGGGACAACTAGGGTCACCCCTCCACTTT. This encodes CASSPQGQLGSPLHF.

The rearrangement links TRBV27 to TRBJ1-5; 7 nucleotides line up with TRBD1. V trimming: 2 bases; J trimming: 6 bases; junction bases outside the gene matches: 13. The CDR3 is made up of 17 amino acids. Germline V gene data show CDR1 as MNHEY and CDR2 as SMNVEV (reference sequence). The CDR3 DNA follows: TGTGCCAGCAGTTTAAAGCAGGGGGGAGAAGGTGGTCAGCCCCAGCATTTT. Protein product: CASSLKQGGEGGQPQHF.

The genes are TRBV6-5 and TRBJ2-2, with a tentative D call TRBD1 (5 bases). The CDR3 totals 15 residues. Germline loops: CDR1 MNHEY, CDR2 SVGAGI. The V gene lost 4 bases and the J gene lost 6 bases, with 15 bases spanning the gap. The CDR3 DNA sequence: TGTGCCAGCAGTTTTGGGGCTTGGTTATCCGGGGAGCTGTTTTTT. It translates to CASSFGAWLSGELFF.

The chain couples TRBV9 to TRBJ2-5, with 12 positions matching TRBD2. The CDR3 is 15 amino acids. From germline, CDR1 is SGDLS and CDR2 YYNGEE. The V and J ends lost 4 bases and 7 bases, in that order; junction bases with no gene match: 8. The CDR3 loop reads CASSTRLAGVGTQYF. In nucleotides, the CDR3 is TGTGCCAGCAGCACCCGACTAGCGGGGGTAGGGACCCAGTACTTC.

V and J are TRBV2 and TRBJ2-2; no reliable D call. Per the germline V gene, CDR1 is SNHLY and CDR2 is FYNNEI. There are 14 residues in the CDR3. V lost 7 bases and J 6 bases, leaving 15 bases between the germline ends. CDR3 protein: CASIMSDGAGELFF. The DNA for the CDR3 is TGTGCCAGCATCATGAGCGATGGTGCCGGGGAGCTGTTTTTT.

The rearrangement links TRBV6-5 to TRBJ1-2; TRBD1 aligns across 8 bases. Per the germline V gene, CDR1 is MNHEY and CDR2 is SVGAGI. V lost 5 bases and J lost 6; bases outside the gene matches: 11. The CDR3 is made up of 15 amino acids. Written as DNA, the CDR3 is TGTGCCAGCAGTACCACCCCGACAGGGGTGCATGGCTACACCTTC. Translation: CASSTTPTGVHGYTF.

This sequence joins TRBV5-1 and TRBJ2-2, with 7 positions matching TRBD1. Germline V gene data show CDR1 as SGHRS and CDR2 as YFSETQ. The junction had 5 bases not matched to a gene; V was cut back by 0 bases and J by 6 bases. CDR3 length: 15 residues. CDR3 residues: CASSLVGGDAGELFF. In nucleotides, the CDR3 is TGCGCCAGCAGCTTGGTAGGGGGCGACGCCGGGGAGCTGTTTTTT.

The chain uses TRBV5-1 and TRBJ2-7, with 10 bases that match TRBD1. This CDR3 is 12 amino acids long. With 5 bases clipped from V and 5 bases from J, the junction kept 1 base outside the gene matches. The germline V gene has CDR1 SGHRS and CDR2 YFSETQ. The CDR3: CASRGQGNEQYF. The CDR3 nucleotides read TGCGCCAGCAGGGGACAGGGGAACGAGCAGTACTTC.

V and J are TRBV7-9 and TRBJ2-3; TRBD2 matches 8 bases. The CDR3 has 14 residues. The germline gives CDR1 SEHNR, CDR2 FQNEAQ (reference sequence). Losses at the gene ends were 6 bases for V and 0 bases for J; bases not matched to a gene: 2. CDR3 amino acids: CASSSSGSTDTQYF. The CDR3 nucleotides read TGTGCCAGCAGTTCTAGCGGGAGCACAGATACGCAGTATTTT.

V usage is TRBV10-3 and J usage is TRBJ1-3; D gene unclear. Deletions cut 2 bases from V and 7 bases from J, with 24 bases between. The CDR3 is 18 amino acids. Germline V CDR1 and CDR2: ENHRY, SYGVKD. CDR3 residues: CAISERLLLGRPINTIYF. The CDR3 DNA reads TGTGCCATCAGTGAGCGACTTCTACTTGGCCGGCCCATCAACACCATATATTTT.

This rearrangement joins TRBV5-4 to TRBJ1-2; D call uncertain. In germline, CDR1 is SGHNT, CDR2 YYREEE (reference sequence). The CDR3 is 14 residues long. Trimming pared 0 bases from V and 5 bases from J, leaving 11 bases between. CDR3 residues: CASSLDRGSYGYTF. CDR3 coding DNA: TGTGCCAGCAGCTTGGATAGAGGCTCTTATGGCTACACCTTC.

The gene calls are TRBV19 and TRBJ1-2; 8 positions agree with TRBD1. V trimming: 9 bases; J trimming: 4 bases; junction bases outside the gene matches: 19. Germline CDR1 and CDR2: LNHDA and SQIVND (reference sequence). This CDR3 comprises 17 residues. The CDR3 is CASSPQDAGGQVYGYTF. CDR3 DNA sequence: TGTGCCAGCTCCCCCCAGGATGCAGGGGGACAGGTCTATGGCTACACCTTC. Full variable domain (outside the CDR3, taken from reference TRBV19 and TRBJ1-2): DGGITQSPKYLFRKEGQNVTLSCEQNLNHDAMYWYRQDPGQGLRLIYYSQIVNDFQKGDIAEGYSVSREKKESFPLTVTSAQKNPTAFYLCASSPQDAGGQVYGYTFGSGTRLTVV.

This clone was found once. This chain uses TRBV15 with TRBJ1-1, with 10 nucleotides matching TRBD1. Germline assignment: CDR1 LNHNV and CDR2 YYDKDF (reference sequence). J gave up 6 bases and V 9 bases, and 7 bases lay outside the gene matches. CDR3 length equals 13 residues. The CDR3 spells CATTRQGAPEAFF. As DNA, the CDR3 is TGTGCCACTACCCGACAGGGGGCCCCTGAAGCTTTCTTT.

The chain combines TRBV9 with TRBJ2-2, with D tentatively TRBD1 (5 bases). The CDR3 is 14 amino acids. Trimming cost V 0 bases and J 7 bases, with 10 bases left between them. Looked up from germline, CDR1 is SGDLS and CDR2 is YYNGEE. Written as DNA, the CDR3 is TGTGCCAGCAGCGTAGTAGAAGGGGTCGGGGAGCTGTTTTTT. Amino acid sequence: CASSVVEGVGELFF. The full variable domain, with the rest looked up from reference TRBV9 and TRBJ2-2, is DSGVTQTPKHLITATGQRVTLRCSPRSGDLSVYWYQQSLDQGLQFLIQYYNGEERAKGNILERFSAQQFPDLHSELNLSSLELGDSALYFCASSVVEGVGELFFGEGSRLTVL.

This chain connects TRBV10-2 to TRBJ1-2; TRBD1 might be the D (5 bases). The ends were cut back, 3 bases at V and 7 bases at J, with 12 bases in the middle. The germline CDR1 and CDR2 sequences are WSHSY and SAAADI. The CDR3 is 13 residues long. The chain's CDR3 is CASSDGGPLGYTF. The CDR3 DNA reads TGCGCCAGCAGTGACGGGGGACCCCTTGGCTACACCTTC.